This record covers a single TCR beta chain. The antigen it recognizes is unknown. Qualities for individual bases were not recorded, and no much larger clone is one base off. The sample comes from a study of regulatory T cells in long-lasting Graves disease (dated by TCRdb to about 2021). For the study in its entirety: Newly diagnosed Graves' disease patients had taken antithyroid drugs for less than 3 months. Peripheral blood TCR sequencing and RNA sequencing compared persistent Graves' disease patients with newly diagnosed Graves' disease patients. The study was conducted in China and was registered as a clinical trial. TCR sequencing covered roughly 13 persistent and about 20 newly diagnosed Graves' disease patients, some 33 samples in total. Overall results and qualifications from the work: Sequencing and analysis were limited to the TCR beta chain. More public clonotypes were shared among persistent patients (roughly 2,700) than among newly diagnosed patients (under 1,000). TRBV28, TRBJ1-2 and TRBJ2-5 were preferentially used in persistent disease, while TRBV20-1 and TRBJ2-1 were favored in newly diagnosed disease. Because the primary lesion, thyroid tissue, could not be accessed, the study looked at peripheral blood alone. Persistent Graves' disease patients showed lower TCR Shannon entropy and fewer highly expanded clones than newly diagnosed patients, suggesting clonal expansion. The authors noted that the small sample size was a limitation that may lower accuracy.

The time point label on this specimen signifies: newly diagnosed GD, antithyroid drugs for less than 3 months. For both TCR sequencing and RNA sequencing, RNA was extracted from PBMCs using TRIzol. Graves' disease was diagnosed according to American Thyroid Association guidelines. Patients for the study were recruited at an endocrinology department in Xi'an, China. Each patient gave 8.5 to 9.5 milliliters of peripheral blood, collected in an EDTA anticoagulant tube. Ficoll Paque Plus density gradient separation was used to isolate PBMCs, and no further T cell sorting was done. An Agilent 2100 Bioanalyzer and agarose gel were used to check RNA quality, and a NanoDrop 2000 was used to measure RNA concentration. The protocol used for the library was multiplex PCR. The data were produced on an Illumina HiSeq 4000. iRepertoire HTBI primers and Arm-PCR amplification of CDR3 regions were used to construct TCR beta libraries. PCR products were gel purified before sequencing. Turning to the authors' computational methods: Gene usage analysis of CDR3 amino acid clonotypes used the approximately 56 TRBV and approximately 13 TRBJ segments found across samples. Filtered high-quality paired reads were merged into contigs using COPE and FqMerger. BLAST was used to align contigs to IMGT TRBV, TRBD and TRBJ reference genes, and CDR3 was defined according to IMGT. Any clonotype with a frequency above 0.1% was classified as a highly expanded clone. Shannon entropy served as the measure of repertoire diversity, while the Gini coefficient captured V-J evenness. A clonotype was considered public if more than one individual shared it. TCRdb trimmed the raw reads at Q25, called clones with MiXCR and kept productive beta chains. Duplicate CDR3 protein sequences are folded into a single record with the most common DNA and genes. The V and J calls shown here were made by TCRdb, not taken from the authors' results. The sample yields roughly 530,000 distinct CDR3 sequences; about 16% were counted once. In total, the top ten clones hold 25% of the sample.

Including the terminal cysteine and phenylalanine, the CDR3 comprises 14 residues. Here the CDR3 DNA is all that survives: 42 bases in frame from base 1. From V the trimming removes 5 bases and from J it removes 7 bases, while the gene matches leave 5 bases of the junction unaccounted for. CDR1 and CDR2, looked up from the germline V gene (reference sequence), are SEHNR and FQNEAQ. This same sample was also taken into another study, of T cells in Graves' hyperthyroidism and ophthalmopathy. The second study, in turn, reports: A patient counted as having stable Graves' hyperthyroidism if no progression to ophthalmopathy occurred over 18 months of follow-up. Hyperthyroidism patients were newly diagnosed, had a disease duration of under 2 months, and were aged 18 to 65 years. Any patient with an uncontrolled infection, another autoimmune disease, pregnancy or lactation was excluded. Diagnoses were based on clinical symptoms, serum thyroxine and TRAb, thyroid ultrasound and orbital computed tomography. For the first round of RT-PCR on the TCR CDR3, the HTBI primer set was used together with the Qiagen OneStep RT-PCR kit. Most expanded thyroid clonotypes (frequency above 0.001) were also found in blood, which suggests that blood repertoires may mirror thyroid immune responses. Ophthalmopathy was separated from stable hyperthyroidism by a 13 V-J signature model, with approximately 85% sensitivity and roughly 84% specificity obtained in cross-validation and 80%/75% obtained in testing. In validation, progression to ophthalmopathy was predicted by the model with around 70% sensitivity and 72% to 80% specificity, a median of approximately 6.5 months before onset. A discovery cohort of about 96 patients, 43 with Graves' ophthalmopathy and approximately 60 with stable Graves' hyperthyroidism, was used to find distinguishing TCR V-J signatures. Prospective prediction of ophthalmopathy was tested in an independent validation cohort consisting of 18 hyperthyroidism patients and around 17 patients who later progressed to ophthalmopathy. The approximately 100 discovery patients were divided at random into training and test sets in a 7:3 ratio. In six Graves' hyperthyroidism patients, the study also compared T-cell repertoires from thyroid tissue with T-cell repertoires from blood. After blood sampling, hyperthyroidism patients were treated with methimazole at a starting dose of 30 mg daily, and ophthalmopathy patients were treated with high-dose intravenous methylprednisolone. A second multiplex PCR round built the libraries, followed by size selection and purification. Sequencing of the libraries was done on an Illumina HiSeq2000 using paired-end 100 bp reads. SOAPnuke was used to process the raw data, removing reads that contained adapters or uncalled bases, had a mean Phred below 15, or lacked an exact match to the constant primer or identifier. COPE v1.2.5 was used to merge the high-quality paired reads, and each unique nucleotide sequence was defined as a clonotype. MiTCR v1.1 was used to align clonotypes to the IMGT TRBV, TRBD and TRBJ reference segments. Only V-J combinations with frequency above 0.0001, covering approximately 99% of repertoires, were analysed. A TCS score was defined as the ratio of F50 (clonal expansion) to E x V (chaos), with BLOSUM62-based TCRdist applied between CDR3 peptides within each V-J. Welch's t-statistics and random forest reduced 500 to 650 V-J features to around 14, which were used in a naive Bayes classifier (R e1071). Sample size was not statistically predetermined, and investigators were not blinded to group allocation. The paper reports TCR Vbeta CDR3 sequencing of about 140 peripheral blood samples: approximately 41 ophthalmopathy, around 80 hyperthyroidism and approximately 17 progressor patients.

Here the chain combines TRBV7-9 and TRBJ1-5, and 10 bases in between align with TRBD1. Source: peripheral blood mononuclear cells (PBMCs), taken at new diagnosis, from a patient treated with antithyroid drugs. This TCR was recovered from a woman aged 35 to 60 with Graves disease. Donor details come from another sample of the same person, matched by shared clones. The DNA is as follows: TGTGCCAGCAGCACGACAGGGGGCGCCCAGCCCCAGCATTTT. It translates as CASSTTGGAQPQHF. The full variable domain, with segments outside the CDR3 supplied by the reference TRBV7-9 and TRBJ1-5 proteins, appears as DTGVSQNPRHKITKRGQNVTFRCDPISEHNRLYWYRQTLGQGPEFLTYFQNEAQLEKSRLLSDRFSAERPKGSFSTLEIQRTEQGDSAMYLCASSTTGGAQPQHFGDGTRLSIL.